This T cell receptor (beta chain) came from a study of blood T cell repertoires in COVID-19. The wider study: Both acute and convalescent COVID-19 samples were obtained from the United States, Italy and Spain. Sample material is recorded as cDNA or gDNA derived from T cells, B-cell-depleted T cells, or PBMCs.

Original analysis: Quantification of nucleated cells was approximated via reference gene primer amplification. Method: immunoSEQ multiplex PCR; TCRdb's copy keeps in-frame clones and lacks some. V, J and clone size derive from that table, while D and trimming were established from the DNA sequence. Of 100,000 to 150,000 clones listed, approximately 88% are singletons. The CDR3 runs 18 residues. V was clipped by 3 bases and J by 0 bases; unmatched bases: 9. Germline V gene data show CDR1 as LNHDA and CDR2 as SQIVND (reference sequence). The sequenced sample was peripheral blood. This clonotype was sampled from a man aged 45-60 years with acute or convalescent COVID-19. The chain carries TRBV19 and TRBJ2-2; 8 bases align to TRBD2. In DNA, the CDR3 is TGTGCCAGTAGTATGTATCTACTAGCGGTCGCGAACACCGGGGAGCTGTTTTTT. It encodes CASSMYLLAVANTGELFF.